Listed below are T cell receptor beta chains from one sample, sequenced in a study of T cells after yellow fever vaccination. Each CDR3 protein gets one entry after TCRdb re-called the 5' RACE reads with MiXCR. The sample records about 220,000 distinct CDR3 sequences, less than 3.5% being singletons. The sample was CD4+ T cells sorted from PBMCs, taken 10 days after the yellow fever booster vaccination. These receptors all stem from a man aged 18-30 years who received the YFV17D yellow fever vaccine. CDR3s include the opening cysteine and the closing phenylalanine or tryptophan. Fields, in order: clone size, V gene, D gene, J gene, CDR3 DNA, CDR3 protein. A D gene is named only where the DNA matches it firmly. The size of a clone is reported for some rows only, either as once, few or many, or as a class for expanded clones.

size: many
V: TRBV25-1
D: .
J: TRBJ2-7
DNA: TGTGCCAGCCCGAAGGGGGGCCACGAGCAGTACTTC
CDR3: CASPKGGHEQYF

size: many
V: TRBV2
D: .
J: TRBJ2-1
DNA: TGTGCCAGCGTGGACCCGGGGCAGTACAATGAGCAGTTCTTC
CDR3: CASVDPGQYNEQFF

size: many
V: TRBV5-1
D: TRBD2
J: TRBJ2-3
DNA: TGCGCCAGCAGCTGGCGGGGGGCAGTGGAAGATACGCAGTATTTT
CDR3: CASSWRGAVEDTQYF

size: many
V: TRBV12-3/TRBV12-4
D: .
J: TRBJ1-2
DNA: TGTGCCAGCAGTCCGGGACTCTATGGCTACACCTTC
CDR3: CASSPGLYGYTF

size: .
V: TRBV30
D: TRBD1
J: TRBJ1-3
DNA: TGTGCCGGCGACAGGGCCTCTGGAAACACCATATATTTT
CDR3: CAGDRASGNTIYF

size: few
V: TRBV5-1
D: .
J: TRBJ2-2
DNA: TGCGCCAGCAGCTTGGGACCCCGCTCGGCCGGGGAGCTGTTTTTT
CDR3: CASSLGPRSAGELFF

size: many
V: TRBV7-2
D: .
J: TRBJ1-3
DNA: TGTGCCAGCAGCCCGGACGGGAACTCGGGAAGCACCATATATTTT
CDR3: CASSPDGNSGSTIYF

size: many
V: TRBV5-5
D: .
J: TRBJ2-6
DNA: TGTGCCAGCAGCTATATCGCGGGGGCCAACGTCCTGACTTTC
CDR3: CASSYIAGANVLTF

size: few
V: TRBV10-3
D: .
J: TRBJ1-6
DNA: TGTGCCATCAGTGAGTCGCCGGATAATTCACCCCTCCACTTT
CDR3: CAISESPDNSPLHF

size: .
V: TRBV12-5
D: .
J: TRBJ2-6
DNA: TGTGCTAGTGGTGGGCCGGGGTATGACGGGGCCAACGTCCTGACTTTC
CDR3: CASGGPGYDGANVLTF

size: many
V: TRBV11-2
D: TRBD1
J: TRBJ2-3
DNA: TGTGCCAGCAGGCCGGGACAGAGTCCAGATACGCAGTATTTT
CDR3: CASRPGQSPDTQYF

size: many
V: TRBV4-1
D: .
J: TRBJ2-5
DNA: TGCGCCAGCAGAAAAGGGAGCAACTCCTTCCAAGAGACCCAGTACTTC
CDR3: CASRKGSNSFQETQYF

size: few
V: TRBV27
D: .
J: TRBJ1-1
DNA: TGTGCCAGCAGTTTATCGGCGGGAGGGTTCACTGAAGCTTTCTTT
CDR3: CASSLSAGGFTEAFF

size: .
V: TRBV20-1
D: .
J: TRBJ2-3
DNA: TGCAGTGCTATCCTCCACCTCACAGATACGCAGTATTTT
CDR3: CSAILHLTDTQYF

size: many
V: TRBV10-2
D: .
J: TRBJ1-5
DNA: TGCGCCAGCAGTGAGTCGACTCGGAATCAGCCCCAGCATTTT
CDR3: CASSESTRNQPQHF

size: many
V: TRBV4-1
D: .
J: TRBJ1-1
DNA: TGCGCCAGCAGCGGGGTAGGTAGGTCATACACTGAAGCTTTCTTT
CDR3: CASSGVGRSYTEAFF

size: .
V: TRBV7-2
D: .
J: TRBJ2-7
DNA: TGTGCCAGCAGCTTAGGGGCAGCTTTATCCCTATACGAGCAGTACTTC
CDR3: CASSLGAALSLYEQYF

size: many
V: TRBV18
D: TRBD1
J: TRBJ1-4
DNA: TGTGCCAGCTCACCACTGGCGGACAGGCGTAATGAAAAACTGTTTTTT
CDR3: CASSPLADRRNEKLFF

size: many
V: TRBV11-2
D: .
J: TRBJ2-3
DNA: TGTGCCAGCAGCCCCCGGGCAGGGTTGCAGGATACGCAGTATTTT
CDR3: CASSPRAGLQDTQYF

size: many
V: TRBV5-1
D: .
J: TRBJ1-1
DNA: TGCGCCAGCAGCTTGGGAGGGAGGAACACTGAAGCTTTCTTT
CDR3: CASSLGGRNTEAFF

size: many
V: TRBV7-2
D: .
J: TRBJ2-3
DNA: TGTGCCAGCAGCTTAACCCCCTGGGATACGCAGTATTTT
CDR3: CASSLTPWDTQYF

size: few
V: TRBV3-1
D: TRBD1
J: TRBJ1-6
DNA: TGTGCCAGCAGCCAATCGACAGGGGATTCACCCCTCCACTTT
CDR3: CASSQSTGDSPLHF

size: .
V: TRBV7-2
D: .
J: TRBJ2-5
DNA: TGTGCCAGCAGCAAAGCGGGTCGGTTGGAGACCCAGTACTTC
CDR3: CASSKAGRLETQYF

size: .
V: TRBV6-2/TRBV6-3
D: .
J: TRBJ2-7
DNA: TGTGCCAGCAGTTACCTGTGGCGGGACAGAGTCGACACATACGAGCAGTACTTC
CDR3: CASSYLWRDRVDTYEQYF

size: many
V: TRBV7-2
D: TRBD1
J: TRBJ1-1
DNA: TGTGCCAGCAGCATCAGCCGGGACAGAGTGAACACTGAAGCTTTCTTT
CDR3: CASSISRDRVNTEAFF

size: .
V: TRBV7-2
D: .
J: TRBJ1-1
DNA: TGTGCCAGCAGCTTAGGTAATTGGGGGGAGACTGAAGCTTTCTTT
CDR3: CASSLGNWGETEAFF

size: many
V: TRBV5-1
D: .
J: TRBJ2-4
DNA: TGCGCCAGCAGCTTGGTAGTACAGGGTGACTTC
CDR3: CASSLVVQGDF

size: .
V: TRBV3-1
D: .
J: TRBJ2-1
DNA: TGTGCCAGCAGCCAAGATCTAGGGTGGCCCCGCAATGAGCAGTTCTTC
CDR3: CASSQDLGWPRNEQFF

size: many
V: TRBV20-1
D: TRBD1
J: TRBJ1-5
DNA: TGCAGTGCTACCCGGGACAGGAATCAGCCCCAGCATTTT
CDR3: CSATRDRNQPQHF

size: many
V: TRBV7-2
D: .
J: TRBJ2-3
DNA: TGTGCCAGCAGCTTCGGGTGGGATCGCACAGATACGCAGTATTTT
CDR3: CASSFGWDRTDTQYF

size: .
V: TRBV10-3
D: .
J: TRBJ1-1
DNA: TGTGCCATTAATGCCGGGGGAGGGGCTTTTGAAGCTTTCTTT
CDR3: CAINAGGGAFEAFF

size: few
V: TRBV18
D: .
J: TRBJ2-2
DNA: TGTGCCAGCTCACCACCCGTACAGGCGTTGAACACCGGGGAGCTGTTTTTT
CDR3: CASSPPVQALNTGELFF

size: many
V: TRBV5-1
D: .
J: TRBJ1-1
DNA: TGCGCCAGCAGCTTGGGACCTCTCAACACTGAAGCTTTCTTT
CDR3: CASSLGPLNTEAFF

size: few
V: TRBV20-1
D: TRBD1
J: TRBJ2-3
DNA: TGCAGTGCTAGGACAGGGGTCGGGGCAGATACGCAGTATTTT
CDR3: CSARTGVGADTQYF

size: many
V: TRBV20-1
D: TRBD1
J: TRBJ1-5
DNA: TGCAGTGCTATGACAGGGGTCGCTTTAAATCAGCCCCAGCATTTT
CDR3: CSAMTGVALNQPQHF

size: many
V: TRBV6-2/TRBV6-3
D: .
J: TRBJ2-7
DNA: TGTGCCAGCAATCAGGGTTACGAGCAGTACTTC
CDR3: CASNQGYEQYF

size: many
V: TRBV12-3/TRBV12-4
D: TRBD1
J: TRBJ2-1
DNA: TGTGCCAGCTCCCGCCCCGGGACAGGGGTGGATGAGCAGTTCTTC
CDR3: CASSRPGTGVDEQFF

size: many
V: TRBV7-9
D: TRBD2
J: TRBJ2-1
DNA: TGTGCCAGCAGCTTAGCCCTGGGGTGGCGGGGGTCCTACAATGAGCAGTTCTTC
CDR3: CASSLALGWRGSYNEQFF

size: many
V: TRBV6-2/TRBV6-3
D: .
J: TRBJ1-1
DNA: TGTGCCAGCAGTTTTTGGGGGCCCACTGAAGCTTTCTTT
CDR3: CASSFWGPTEAFF

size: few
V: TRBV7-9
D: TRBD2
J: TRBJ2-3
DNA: TGTGCCAGCAGCCGCTCGACCGGGACTAGCGGCCACGGCACAGATACGCAGTATTTT
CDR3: CASSRSTGTSGHGTDTQYF